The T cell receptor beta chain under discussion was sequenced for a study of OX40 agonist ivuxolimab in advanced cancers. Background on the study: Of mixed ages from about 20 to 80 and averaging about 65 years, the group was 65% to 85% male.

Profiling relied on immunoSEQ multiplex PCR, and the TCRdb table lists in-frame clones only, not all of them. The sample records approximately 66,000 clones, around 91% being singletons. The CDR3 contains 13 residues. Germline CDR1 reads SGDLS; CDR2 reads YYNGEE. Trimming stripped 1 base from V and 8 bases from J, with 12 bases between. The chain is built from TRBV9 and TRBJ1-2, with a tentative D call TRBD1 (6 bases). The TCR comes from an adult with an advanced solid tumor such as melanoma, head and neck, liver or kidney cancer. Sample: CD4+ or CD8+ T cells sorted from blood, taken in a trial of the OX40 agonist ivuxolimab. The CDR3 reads CASSVNRVEGYTF. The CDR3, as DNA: TGTGCCAGCAGCGTAAACAGGGTTGAAGGCTACACCTTC.